These 30 T cell receptor beta chains were all obtained from the same sample, sequenced in a study of cytomegalovirus exposure and HLA in healthy donors (dated 2017 in TCRdb). Library generation was performed with the immunoSEQ multiplex PCR assay. The multiplex PCR relied on a mix of 60 forward primers for TCR Vbeta segments and 13 reverse primers for TCR Jbeta segments. The clones in this table, taken by TCRdb from immuneACCESS, are in-frame only. Not every clone is retained; where verified, under half of the shortfall comes from an unresolved V gene, and the cause of the rest is unknown. Recorded for this sample are about 130,000 clones; roughly 79% of them occurred a single time. The biggest ten clones account for around 2% of the sample. The material sequenced was PBMCs. The receptors originated from a woman aged 45 to 65 in good health and CMV-seronegative.

This clone came up a few times. The genes are TRBV14 and TRBJ2-7, with 8 bases fitting TRBD2. J was trimmed by 5 bases and V by 1 base; bases with no gene match: 13. The V gene's germline CDR1 is SGHDN and CDR2 FVKESK. The CDR3 loop spans 17 amino acids. Here the CDR3 DNA reads TGTGCCAGCAGCCAAGGGGGGACGGGAGGGCCGCGAAACGAGCAGTACGTC. Protein: CASSQGGTGGPRNEQYV.

The rearrangement uses TRBV15 and TRBJ1-1, with 8 bases fitting TRBD1. CDR1 and CDR2 (germline): LNHNV, YYDKDF (reference sequence). J gave up 7 bases and V 5 bases, and 6 bases lay outside the gene matches. The CDR3 has 13 residues. The CDR3 DNA reads as TGTGCCACCAGCCCGGACAGGGCTATTGAAGCTTTCTTT. Encoded protein: CATSPDRAIEAFF.

The chain links TRBV28 to TRBJ1-1; 11 nucleotides match TRBD1. The CDR3 sequence is 17 residues long. The germline V gene encodes CDR1 MDHEN and CDR2 SYDVKM. V shed 6 bases and J 0 bases; nucleotides not matched to a gene: 9. In DNA form, the CDR3 reads TGTGCCAGCAGGCCTCCGGGACAGGGGGGGGTGAACACTGAAGCTTTCTTT. Translating gives CASRPPGQGGVNTEAFF.

V usage is TRBV7-2 and J usage is TRBJ2-5, with D perhaps matching TRBD1 (5 bases). This CDR3 contains 15 residues. The germline gives CDR1 SGHTA, CDR2 FQGNSA. Deletions cut 4 bases from V and 4 bases from J, with 16 bases between. This CDR3 is CASSSRAPIGETQYF. In nucleotides, the CDR3 is TGTGCCAGCAGCTCCAGGGCCCCCATTGGAGAGACCCAGTACTTC.

This chain connects TRBV4-1 to TRBJ1-1; D gene ambiguous. The CDR3 loop spans 13 amino acids. Germline V gene sequence: CDR1 MGHRA, CDR2 YSYEKL. V lost 0 bases, J lost 4 bases, and 6 bases lay in between. The CDR3 DNA reads as TGCGCCAGCAGCCAAGAAACTCTCACTGAAGCTTTCTTT. This codes for CASSQETLTEAFF.

V and J are TRBV27 and TRBJ2-1; D may be TRBD1 (6 bases). V was trimmed by 5 bases and J by 2 bases, leaving 19 bases between them. CDR3 size: 17 residues. Germline V lookup: CDR1 MNHEY, CDR2 SMNVEV (reference sequence). DNA for the CDR3: TGTGCCAGCAGTAGAGGGACACCCACTACTACCTACAATGAGCAGTTCTTC. Translation: CASSRGTPTTTYNEQFF.

This clone was seen a single time. The rearrangement uses TRBV28 and TRBJ2-7, with TRBD1 matching 11 bases. The CDR3 spans 16 residues. V lost 7 bases, J lost 7 bases, and 15 bases stayed unmatched. From germline, CDR1 is MDHEN and CDR2 SYDVKM. CDR3 loop: CASTQARWDRGREQYF. CDR3 sequence (DNA): TGTGCCAGCACCCAAGCTCGCTGGGACAGGGGGAGAGAGCAGTACTTC.

V and J are TRBV6-6 and TRBJ2-5; D gene uncertain. The germline gives CDR1 MNHNY, CDR2 SVGAGI (reference sequence). This CDR3 is built from 14 residues. V dropped 7 bases and J dropped 2 bases, with 14 bases sitting between them. CDR3 loop: CASTSGAQQETQYF. The CDR3 region has the DNA TGTGCCAGCACCTCCGGAGCGCAGCAAGAGACCCAGTACTTC.

The chain has TRBV28 and TRBJ2-5; TRBD1 is a possible D gene (6 bases). The germline V gene encodes CDR1 MDHEN and CDR2 SYDVKM. V was clipped by 8 bases and J by 3 bases, with 13 bases between them. The CDR3 is 13 residues long. Here the CDR3 DNA reads TGTGCCAGCCGGTCAGGGGCCGAAGAGACCCAGTACTTC. Protein sequence: CASRSGAEETQYF.

A few counts support this clone. The chain recombines TRBV6-6 with TRBJ1-1; D may be TRBD1 (6 bases). The V gene lost 7 bases and the J gene lost 7 bases, with 16 bases spanning the gap. Germline CDR1 is MNHNY and CDR2 is SVGAGI (reference sequence). This CDR3 has 13 amino acids. The CDR3 region is CASNPGQTGEAFF. CDR3 DNA sequence: TGTGCCAGCAACCCTGGACAGACGGGTGAAGCTTTCTTT.

The chain employs TRBV5-1 and TRBJ1-1; the D gene is possibly TRBD1 (6 bases). CDR1 SGHRS and CDR2 YFSETQ come from the germline V gene. The CDR3 length is 13 residues. The ends were cut back, 1 base at V and 8 bases at J, with 12 bases in the middle. The CDR3 region is CASSLSGGSEAFF. The DNA of the CDR3 is TGCGCCAGCAGCTTGTCGGGGGGCTCAGAAGCTTTCTTT. Variable domain in full (rest from reference TRBV5-1 and TRBJ1-1): KAGVTQTPRYLIKTRGQQVTLSCSPISGHRSVSWYQQTPGQGLQFLFEYFSETQRNKGNFPGRFSGRQFSNSRSEMNVSTLELGDSALYLCASSLSGGSEAFFGQGTRLTVV.

J is TRBJ2-3 and V is TRBV28, with TRBD2 matching 9 bases. After removal of 4 bases from V and 4 bases from J, the junction contained 6 bases not matched to a gene. The CDR3 consists of 15 residues. Germline CDR1 reads MDHEN; CDR2 reads SYDVKM. The CDR3 coding sequence is TGTGCCAGCAGTTCGTCTAGCGGGATACCAGATACGCAGTATTTT. This codes for CASSSSSGIPDTQYF.

The V and J genes are TRBV18 and TRBJ2-3, with 11 bases lining up with TRBD1. In germline, CDR1 is KGHSH, CDR2 LQKENI. V dropped 6 bases and J dropped 4; count of bases not matched to a gene: 12. CDR3 size: 17 residues. CDR3 loop: CASSKDRGRPVADTQYF. CDR3 nucleotide sequence: TGTGCCAGCTCCAAGGACAGGGGGCGTCCGGTCGCAGATACGCAGTATTTT.

The V call is TRBV27, the J call TRBJ2-7; TRBD1 is a possible D gene (6 bases). The CDR3 totals 14 residues. CDR1 and CDR2 (germline): MNHEY, SMNVEV (reference sequence). Trimming removed 2 bases at V and 3 bases at J, with 11 bases between. The CDR3 nucleotides read TGTGCCAGCAGTTTAGACGGCAGGGGCTACGAGCAGTACGTC. This codes for CASSLDGRGYEQYV.

The chain is built from TRBV15 and TRBJ2-5, with 9 bases that match TRBD1. Germline values: CDR1 LNHNV, CDR2 YYDKDF (reference sequence). V gave up 1 base and J gave up 2 bases; unmatched junction bases: 5. The CDR3 sequence is 16 residues long. This CDR3 reads CATSRGGQGGQETQYF. CDR3 sequence (DNA): TGTGCCACCAGCAGAGGGGGACAGGGAGGGCAAGAGACCCAGTACTTC. Using reference TRBV15 and TRBJ2-5 for the parts outside the CDR3, the full variable domain is DAMVIQNPRYQVTQFGKPVTLSCSQTLNHNVMYWYQQKSSQAPKLLFHYYDKDFNNEADTPDNFQSRRPNTSFCFLDIRSPGLGDTAMYLCATSRGGQGGQETQYFGPGTRLLVL.

The chain uses TRBV7-6 and TRBJ1-1, with D possibly matching TRBD1 (6 bases). V was cut by 1 base and J by 3 bases, with 15 bases left in between. From germline, CDR1 is SGHVS and CDR2 FNYEAQ. The CDR3 runs to 16 residues. The CDR3 loop reads CASSLVHVGADTEAFF. The CDR3 DNA sequence: TGTGCCAGCAGCTTAGTTCATGTGGGGGCGGACACTGAAGCTTTCTTT. The whole variable domain, filled in from reference TRBV7-6 and TRBJ1-1, reads GAGVSQSPRYKVTKRGQDVALRCDPISGHVSLYWYRQALGQGPEFLTYFNYEAQQDKSGLPNDRFSAERPEGSISTLTIQRTEQRDSAMYRCASSLVHVGADTEAFFGQGTRLTVV.

DNA of the CDR3: TGTGCCAGCAGCTTACACGGGACAGCTAATTCACCCCTCCACTTT. Protein sequence: CASSLHGTANSPLHF. The chain carries TRBV7-2 and TRBJ1-6; 7 bases are shared with TRBD1. V gave up 2 bases and J gave up 6 bases; unmatched junction bases: 4. CDR1 and CDR2 (germline): SGHTA, FQGNSA. The CDR3 is made up of 15 amino acids.

Of note for this clone: One junction end does not reproduce the germline sequence, and a read error may be involved. V is TRBV19 and J is TRBJ1-5; TRBD1 matches at 8 bases. The germline V gene encodes CDR1 LNHDA and CDR2 SQIVND (reference sequence). The CDR3 totals 18 residues. The CDR3 loop reads CASNILGGAGGLKQPQHF. The CDR3 DNA sequence: TGTGCCAGTAATATATTGGGTGGGGCAGGGGGCCTAAAGCAGCCCCAGCATTTT.

This chain joins TRBV7-9 and TRBJ2-3; TRBD2 matches 10 bases. The V gene end was trimmed by 4 bases and the J gene end by 0 bases; junction bases not matched to a gene: 4. The CDR3 covers 16 residues. Germline assignment: CDR1 SEHNR and CDR2 FQNEAQ (reference sequence). DNA for the CDR3: TGTGCCAGCAGCTGCTGGACTAGCGGAAGCACAGATACGCAGTATTTT. This sequence encodes CASSCWTSGSTDTQYF.

Only a few counts were recorded for this clone. This chain joins TRBV5-1 and TRBJ1-4; the D is unclear. Germline V gene lookup returns CDR1 SGHRS and CDR2 YFSETQ. The ends were cut back, 0 bases at V and 8 bases at J, with 17 bases in the middle. The CDR3 runs to 16 residues. CDR3 bases: TGCGCCAGCAGCTTGGATATGGGGAGTTTGTACGAAAAACTGTTTTTT. Its protein product is CASSLDMGSLYEKLFF.

The V and J genes are TRBV5-1 and TRBJ2-1; D is perhaps TRBD1 (5 bases). V was pared by 0 bases and J by 4 bases, with 11 bases between. The CDR3 is 15 amino acids. Germline CDR1 SGHRS, CDR2 YFSETQ. CDR3 protein: CASSLARGLYNEQFF. Here the CDR3 DNA reads TGCGCCAGCAGCTTGGCAAGGGGCCTGTACAATGAGCAGTTCTTC.

This sequence joins TRBV9 and TRBJ1-1, with 8 bases that match TRBD1. V shed 6 bases, J shed 4 bases, and the junction held 8 bases outside the gene matches. CDR3 length equals 14 residues. Germline V gene data show CDR1 as SGDLS and CDR2 as YYNGEE. The CDR3: CASTERTGSTEAFF. DNA of the CDR3: TGTGCCAGCACCGAAAGGACAGGGAGCACTGAAGCTTTCTTT. The whole variable domain, remainder taken from reference TRBV9 and TRBJ1-1, is DSGVTQTPKHLITATGQRVTLRCSPRSGDLSVYWYQQSLDQGLQFLIQYYNGEERAKGNILERFSAQQFPDLHSELNLSSLELGDSALYFCASTERTGSTEAFFGQGTRLTVV.

This chain joins TRBV9 and TRBJ1-1; D possibly corresponds to TRBD1 (6 bases). Germline values: CDR1 SGDLS, CDR2 YYNGEE. With 5 bases removed from V and 0 bases from J, the gap between germline ends came to 11 bases. CDR3 length: 14 amino acids. CDR3 sequence: CASSRTVLNTEAFF. CDR3 nucleotides: TGTGCCAGCAGTAGGACAGTTCTGAACACTGAAGCTTTCTTT.

V usage is TRBV29-1 and J usage is TRBJ1-1; weak D call: TRBD1 (6 bases). The CDR3 length is 14 residues. CDR1 is SQVTM and CDR2 is ANQGSEA in the germline V gene. The V end was cut by 0 bases, the J end by 8 bases, with 16 bases between. CDR3 coding DNA: TGCAGCGTTGAAGATGGGTCCAGGGGTGGGGAAGCTTTCTTT. Protein sequence: CSVEDGSRGGEAFF.

The table lists this clone with a count of one. V is TRBV10-3 and J is TRBJ2-1; 16 bases are shared with TRBD2. The CDR3 spans 18 residues. Germline CDR1 and CDR2: ENHRY and SYGVKD. Germline trimming cut 8 bases from V and 0 bases from J; bases unmatched to any gene: 7. CDR3 sequence reads: CAISGLAGGSSSYNEQFF. Here the CDR3 DNA reads TGTGCCATCTCGGGACTAGCGGGAGGGTCCAGCTCCTACAATGAGCAGTTCTTC.

The chain has TRBV11-2 and TRBJ2-5; TRBD2 aligns across 11 bases. The CDR3 runs 15 residues. The J segment lost 1 base and the V segment lost 6 bases, leaving 4 bases of the junction unmatched. Germline V lookup: CDR1 SGHAT, CDR2 FQNNGV. For the CDR3, the DNA is TGTGCCAGCAGACGACTAGCGGGACTCCAAGAGACCCAGTACTTC. Residues: CASRRLAGLQETQYF.

J is TRBJ2-1 and V is TRBV28; TRBD2 matches 13 bases. This CDR3 is built from 16 residues. Germline CDR1 is MDHEN and CDR2 is SYDVKM. Trimming took 3 bases from V and 5 from J; bases not matched to a gene: 4. Here the CDR3 DNA reads TGTGCCAGCAGTTTCGAAGGACTAGCGGGAGACAATGAGCAGTTCTTC. Its translation is CASSFEGLAGDNEQFF.

V is TRBV11-3 and J is TRBJ2-3; 7 bases line up with TRBD1. This CDR3 is 14 amino acids long. Unmatched junction bases numbered 4, after V lost 5 bases and J lost 2 bases. CDR1 and CDR2 from the germline V gene are SGHNT and YENEEA. The CDR3 here is CASSRRGFTDTQYF. In DNA form, the CDR3 reads TGTGCCAGCAGCCGCAGGGGGTTCACAGATACGCAGTATTTT.

This clone came up once. CDR3 protein: CASKLTGNTEAFF. CDR3 sequence (DNA): TGTGCCAGCAAACTTACAGGGAACACTGAAGCTTTCTTT. V gene TRBV5-4 combines with J gene TRBJ1-1, with D possibly being TRBD1 (5 bases). V was cut by 6 bases and J by 1 base, with 10 bases left in between. The CDR3 contains 13 residues. CDR1 is SGHNT and CDR2 is YYREEE in the germline V gene (reference sequence).

V and J are TRBV5-1 and TRBJ1-1; 7 nucleotides align to TRBD1. There are 14 residues in the CDR3. The junction had 6 bases not matched to a gene; V was cut back by 2 bases and J by 5 bases. Germline CDR1 SGHRS, CDR2 YFSETQ. CDR3 loop: CASSFDRARTEAFF. CDR3 sequence (DNA): TGCGCCAGCAGCTTCGACAGGGCGAGAACTGAAGCTTTCTTT. Supplemented by reference TRBV5-1 and TRBJ1-1, the full variable domain reads KAGVTQTPRYLIKTRGQQVTLSCSPISGHRSVSWYQQTPGQGLQFLFEYFSETQRNKGNFPGRFSGRQFSNSRSEMNVSTLELGDSALYLCASSFDRARTEAFFGQGTRLTVV.